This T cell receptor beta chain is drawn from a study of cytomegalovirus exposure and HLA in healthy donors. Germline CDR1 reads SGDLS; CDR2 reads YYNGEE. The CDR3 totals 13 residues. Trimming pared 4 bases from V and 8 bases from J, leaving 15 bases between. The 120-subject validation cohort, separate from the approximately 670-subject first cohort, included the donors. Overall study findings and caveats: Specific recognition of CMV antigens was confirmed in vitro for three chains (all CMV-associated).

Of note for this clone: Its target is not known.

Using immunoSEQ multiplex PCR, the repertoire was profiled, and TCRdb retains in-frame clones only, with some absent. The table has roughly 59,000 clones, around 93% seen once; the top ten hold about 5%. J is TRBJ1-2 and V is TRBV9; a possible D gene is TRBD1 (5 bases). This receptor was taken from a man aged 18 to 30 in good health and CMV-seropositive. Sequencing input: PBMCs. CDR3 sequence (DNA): TGTGCCAGCAGCTTCCTCGGGGGGGAAGGCTACACCTTC. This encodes CASSFLGGEGYTF.